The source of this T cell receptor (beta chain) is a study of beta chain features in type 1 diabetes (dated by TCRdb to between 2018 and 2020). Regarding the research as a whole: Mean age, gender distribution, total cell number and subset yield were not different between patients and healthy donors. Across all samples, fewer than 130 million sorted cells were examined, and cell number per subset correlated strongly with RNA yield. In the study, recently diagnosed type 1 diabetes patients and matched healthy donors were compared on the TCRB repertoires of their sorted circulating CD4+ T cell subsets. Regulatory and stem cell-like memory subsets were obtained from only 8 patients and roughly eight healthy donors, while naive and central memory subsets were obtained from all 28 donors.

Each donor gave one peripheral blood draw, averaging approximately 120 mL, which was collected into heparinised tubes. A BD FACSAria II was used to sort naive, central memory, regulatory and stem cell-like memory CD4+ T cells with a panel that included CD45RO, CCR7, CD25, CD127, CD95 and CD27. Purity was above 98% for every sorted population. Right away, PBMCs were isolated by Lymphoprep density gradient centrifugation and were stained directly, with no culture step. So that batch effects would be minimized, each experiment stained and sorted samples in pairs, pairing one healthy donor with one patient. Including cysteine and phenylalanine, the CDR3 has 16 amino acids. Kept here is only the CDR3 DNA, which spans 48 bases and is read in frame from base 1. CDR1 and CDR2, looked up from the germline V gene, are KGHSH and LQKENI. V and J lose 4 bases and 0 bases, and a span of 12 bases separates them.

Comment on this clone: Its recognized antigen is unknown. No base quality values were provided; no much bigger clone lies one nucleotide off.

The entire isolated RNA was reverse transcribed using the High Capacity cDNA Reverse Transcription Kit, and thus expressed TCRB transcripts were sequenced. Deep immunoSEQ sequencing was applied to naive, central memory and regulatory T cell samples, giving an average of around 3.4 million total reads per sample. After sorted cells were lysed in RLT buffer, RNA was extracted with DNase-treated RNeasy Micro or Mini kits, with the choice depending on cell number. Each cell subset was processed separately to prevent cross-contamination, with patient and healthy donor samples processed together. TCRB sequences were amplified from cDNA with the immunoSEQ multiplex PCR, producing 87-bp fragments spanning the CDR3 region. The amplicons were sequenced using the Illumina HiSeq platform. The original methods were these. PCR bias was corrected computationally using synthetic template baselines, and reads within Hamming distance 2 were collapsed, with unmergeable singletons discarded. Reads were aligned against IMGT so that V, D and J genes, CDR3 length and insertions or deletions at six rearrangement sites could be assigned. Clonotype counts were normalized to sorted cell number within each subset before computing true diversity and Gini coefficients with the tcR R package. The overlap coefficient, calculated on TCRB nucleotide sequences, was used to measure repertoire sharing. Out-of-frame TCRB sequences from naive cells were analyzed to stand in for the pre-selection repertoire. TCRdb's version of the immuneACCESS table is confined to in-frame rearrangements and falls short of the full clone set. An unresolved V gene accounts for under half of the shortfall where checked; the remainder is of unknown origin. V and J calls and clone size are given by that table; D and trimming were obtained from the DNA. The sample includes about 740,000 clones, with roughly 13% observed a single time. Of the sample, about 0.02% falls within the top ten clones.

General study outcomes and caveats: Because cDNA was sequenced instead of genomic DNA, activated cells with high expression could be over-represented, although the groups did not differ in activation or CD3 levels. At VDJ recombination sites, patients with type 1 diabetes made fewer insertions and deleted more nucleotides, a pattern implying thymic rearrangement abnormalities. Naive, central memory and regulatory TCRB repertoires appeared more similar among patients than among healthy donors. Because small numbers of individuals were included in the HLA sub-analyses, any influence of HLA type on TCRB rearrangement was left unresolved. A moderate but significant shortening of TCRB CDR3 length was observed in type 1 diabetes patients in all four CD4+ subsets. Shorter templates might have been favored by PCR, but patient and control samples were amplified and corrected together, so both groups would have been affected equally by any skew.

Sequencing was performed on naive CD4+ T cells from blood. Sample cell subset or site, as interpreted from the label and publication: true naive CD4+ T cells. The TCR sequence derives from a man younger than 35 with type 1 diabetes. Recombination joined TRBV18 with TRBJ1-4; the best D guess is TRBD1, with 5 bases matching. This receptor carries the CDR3 CASSLTDTSTNEKLFF. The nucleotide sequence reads TGTGCCAGCTCACTGACGGACACCTCAACTAATGAAAAACTGTTTTTT.